The 26 T cell receptor beta chains in this list originate from one sample, sequenced in a study of T cell responses to AZD1222 COVID-19 vaccine. Sequencing was performed with immunoSEQ multiplex PCR; in TCRdb, only in-frame clones are kept and a portion is missing. The sample lists over 100,000 clones, approximately 86% seen once, with 12% in the top ten. The material sequenced was peripheral blood, taken on day 0 of AZD1222 vaccination. These receptors all stem from an adult in good health.

The chain links TRBV5-4 to TRBJ1-6, with TRBD1 matching 8 bases. The CDR3 is made up of 17 amino acids. Germline trimming cut 5 bases from V and 2 bases from J; bases unmatched to any gene: 9. Germline V gene lookup returns CDR1 SGHNT and CDR2 YYREEE (reference sequence). This CDR3 is CASRTFAGGAYNSPLHF. DNA for the CDR3: TGTGCCAGCAGAACTTTTGCAGGGGGCGCCTATAATTCACCCCTCCACTTT. The full variable domain, its missing parts supplied by reference TRBV5-4 and TRBJ1-6, is ETGVTQSPTHLIKTRGQQVTLRCSSQSGHNTVSWYQQALGQGPQFIFQYYREEENGRGNFPPRFSGLQFPNYSSELNVNALELDDSALYLCASRTFAGGAYNSPLHFGNGTRLTVT.

The rearrangement links TRBV5-1 to TRBJ1-2, with unresolved D. Germline lookup yields CDR1 SGHRS and CDR2 YFSETQ. The V end lost 2 bases, the J end lost 3 bases, and 8 bases lay between the germline ends. This CDR3 spans 13 amino acids. Here the CDR3 DNA reads TGCGCCAGCAGCTTTACGCGTGACTATGGCTACACCTTC. This encodes CASSFTRDYGYTF.

This clone was found once. The V gene is TRBV5-6, the J gene TRBJ1-5; tentatively, D is TRBD1 (5 bases). The V end was cut by 1 base, the J end by 4 bases, with 12 bases between. CDR1 SGHDT and CDR2 YYEEEE come from the germline V gene. The CDR3 contains 15 residues. The CDR3 loop is CASSLLSGFNQPQHF. Written as DNA, the CDR3 is TGTGCCAGCAGCTTGCTATCAGGGTTTAATCAGCCCCAGCATTTT. The full variable domain, rest sourced from reference TRBV5-6 and TRBJ1-5, is DAGVTQSPTHLIKTRGQQVTLRCSPKSGHDTVSWYQQALGQGPQFIFQYYEEEERQRGNFPDRFSGHQFPNYSSELNVNALLLGDSALYLCASSLLSGFNQPQHFGDGTRLSIL.

The chain has TRBV10-2 and TRBJ2-7; the D gene is possibly TRBD2 (5 bases). This CDR3 is 13 amino acids long. The V gene lost 5 bases and the J gene lost 0 bases, with 8 bases spanning the gap. Germline CDR1 WSHSY, CDR2 SAAADI. The CDR3 loop reads CASSWTLSYEQYF. The CDR3 DNA is TGCGCCAGCAGTTGGACTCTCTCCTACGAGCAGTACTTC.

The genes are TRBV7-9 and TRBJ1-2, with a weak D call TRBD1 (5 bases). The CDR3 consists of 14 residues. Germline V CDR1 and CDR2: SEHNR, FQNEAQ (reference sequence). Trimming left V 1 base short and J 6 bases short, with 12 bases between. This CDR3 reads CASSLVAGLDGYTF. DNA for the CDR3: TGTGCCAGCAGCTTAGTCGCGGGGCTGGATGGCTACACCTTC.

The chain is built from TRBV13 and TRBJ1-3; a weak D match, TRBD1 (5 bases). The CDR3 spans 14 residues. With 5 bases removed from V and 3 bases from J, the gap between germline ends came to 11 bases. The germline CDR1 and CDR2 sequences are PRHDT and FYEKMQ (reference sequence). DNA for the CDR3: TGTGCCAGCAGCCTTGGGACGGGTGGAAACACCATATATTTT. It translates to CASSLGTGGNTIYF.

This clone has a single count. J is TRBJ2-3 and V is TRBV30; 8 nucleotides agree with TRBD2. This CDR3 has 15 residues. Germline lookup yields CDR1 GTSNPN and CDR2 SVGIG (reference sequence). The V segment lost 4 bases and the J segment 4 bases; nucleotides outside the gene matches: 10. In DNA form, the CDR3 reads TGTGCCTGGAACCTCGCGGGAGGTTTGTCAGATACGCAGTATTTT. It encodes CAWNLAGGLSDTQYF. The entire variable domain, with the rest obtained from reference TRBV30 and TRBJ2-3, is as follows: SQTIHQWPATLVQPVGSPLSLECTVEGTSNPNLYWYRQAAGRGLQLLFYSVGIGQISSEVPQNLSASRPQDRQFILSSKKLLLSDSGFYLCAWNLAGGLSDTQYFGPGTRLTVL.

The chain uses TRBV11-2 and TRBJ1-3; the match to TRBD1 covers 9 bases. V gave up 1 base and J gave up 3 bases; unmatched junction bases: 10. This CDR3 spans 18 amino acids. CDR1 SGHAT and CDR2 FQNNGV come from the germline V gene. The CDR3: CASSLALTGTGNGNTIYF. For the CDR3, the DNA is TGTGCCAGCAGCTTAGCCCTCACCGGGACAGGGAATGGAAACACCATATATTTT. The full variable domain, with the rest looked up from reference TRBV11-2 and TRBJ1-3, is EAGVAQSPRYKIIEKRQSVAFWCNPISGHATLYWYQQILGQGPKLLIQFQNNGVVDDSQLPKDRFSAERLKGVDSTLKIQPAKLEDSAVYLCASSLALTGTGNGNTIYFGEGSWLTVV.

V usage is TRBV20-1 and J usage is TRBJ1-2; unclear D gene. This CDR3 region has 14 residues. Trimming took off 3 bases at V and 7 bases at J, with 18 bases between the two ends. Germline-derived CDR1 and CDR2 are DFQATT and SNEGSKA (reference sequence). The CDR3 loop is CSASLVKGYSGYTF. The DNA for the CDR3 is TGCAGTGCTAGTTTAGTAAAGGGATACAGTGGCTACACCTTC.

The J gene is TRBJ1-1, the V gene TRBV5-1; 10 positions match TRBD1. The CDR3 runs 17 residues. J gave up 0 bases and V 4 bases, and 9 bases lay outside the gene matches. Germline V lookup: CDR1 SGHRS, CDR2 YFSETQ. The CDR3 DNA reads TGCGCCAGCAGCATTGGGACAGGGGTGGTCGTGAACACTGAAGCTTTCTTT. Its protein product is CASSIGTGVVVNTEAFF.

This sequence joins TRBV2 and TRBJ1-2, with unresolved D. This CDR3 is built from 13 residues. Germline V lookup: CDR1 SNHLY, CDR2 FYNNEI. V lost 0 bases and J 3 bases, leaving 5 bases between the germline ends. DNA for the CDR3: TGTGCCAGCAGTGAAGCGCCGGACTATGGCTACACCTTC. It is translated as CASSEAPDYGYTF.

The chain has TRBV9 and TRBJ2-1, with TRBD2 matching 9 bases. The germline V gene encodes CDR1 SGDLS and CDR2 YYNGEE. This CDR3 contains 17 residues. J gave up 0 bases and V 3 bases, and 7 bases lay outside the gene matches. DNA of the CDR3: TGTGCCAGCAGCGAGGATAGCGGGAGTTCCTCCTACAATGAGCAGTTCTTC. This encodes CASSEDSGSSSYNEQFF.

The chain combines TRBV6-4 with TRBJ1-2; D gene ambiguous. The germline V gene encodes CDR1 MRHNA and CDR2 SNTAGT. The CDR3 has 15 amino acids. V was shortened by 0 bases and J by 3 bases, with 11 bases between the two germline ends. CDR3 protein: CASSDSPDGDYGYTF. CDR3 sequence (DNA): TGTGCCAGCAGTGACTCCCCTGATGGGGACTATGGCTACACCTTC.

This clone was picked up one time. The chain employs TRBV10-3 and TRBJ1-3; TRBD1 matches at 8 bases. The CDR3 is 14 amino acids. The germline CDR1 and CDR2 sequences are ENHRY and SYGVKD. With V trimmed by 6 bases and J by 4 bases, 5 bases remained unmatched. The CDR3 DNA reads as TGTGCCATCAGCGGACAGGGCTTGGGAAACACCATATATTTT. This translates into CAISGQGLGNTIYF.

This clone was detected only a few times. The chain couples TRBV4-3 to TRBJ2-5; D is uncertain. The CDR3 sequence is 15 residues long. Trimming pared 0 bases from V and 4 bases from J, leaving 12 bases between. The germline CDR1 and CDR2 sequences are LGHNA and YSLEER. The CDR3: CASSQDVSERETQYF. CDR3 nucleotides: TGCGCCAGCAGCCAAGATGTCTCGGAAAGAGAGACCCAGTACTTC.

V gene TRBV12-3 or TRBV12-4 combines with J gene TRBJ2-3, with unresolved D. The ends were cut back, 3 bases at V and 6 bases at J, with 4 bases in the middle. The CDR3 loop spans 11 amino acids. CDR3 in DNA: TGTGCCAGCAGTTTCTTGGATACGCAGTATTTT. This codes for CASSFLDTQYF.

This clone was counted a few times. Here the CDR3 reads CAADRANYGYTF. The CDR3 nucleotides read TGTGCCGCCGACAGGGCGAACTATGGCTACACCTTC. The chain combines TRBV28 with TRBJ1-2; 7 bases match TRBD1. With 11 bases clipped from V and 2 bases from J, the junction kept 5 bases outside the gene matches. Germline CDR1 reads MDHEN; CDR2 reads SYDVKM. This CDR3 is built from 12 residues.

The J gene is TRBJ2-1, the V gene TRBV10-3, with 7 positions matching TRBD1. In germline, CDR1 is ENHRY, CDR2 SYGVKD. The CDR3 has 16 amino acids. The trim removed 3 bases at V and 4 bases at J, leaving 9 bases unmatched. The CDR3 loop is CAISDFGTDLYNEQFF. The CDR3 DNA is TGTGCCATCAGTGACTTCGGGACAGACCTTTACAATGAGCAGTTCTTC.

The V call is TRBV18, the J call TRBJ2-3; the match to TRBD2 covers 8 bases. CDR3 length equals 15 residues. The V and J ends lost 6 bases and 5 bases, in that order; junction bases with no gene match: 10. The germline V gene encodes CDR1 KGHSH and CDR2 LQKENI. CDR3 in DNA: TGTGCCAGCTCGTCTCTAGGACTAGCAGAAGATACGCAGTATTTT. Encoded protein: CASSSLGLAEDTQYF.

This chain joins TRBV29-1 and TRBJ2-1; possible D gene TRBD2, 6 bases. With 3 bases removed from V and 6 bases from J, the gap between germline ends came to 9 bases. The CDR3 contains 12 residues. Germline V gene sequence: CDR1 SQVTM, CDR2 ANQGSEA. CDR3 region: CSVDGLINEQFF. CDR3 coding DNA: TGCAGCGTTGACGGACTAATCAATGAGCAGTTCTTC.

This clone was seen only a few times. The chain employs TRBV9 and TRBJ2-2; 10 bases fit TRBD2. From germline, CDR1 is SGDLS and CDR2 YYNGEE. The CDR3 is made up of 16 amino acids. V lost 4 bases and J lost 4; bases outside the gene matches: 7. For the CDR3, the DNA is TGTGCCAGCAGCCAGCGGACTAGCGGTTCCACCGGGGAGCTGTTTTTT. This codes for CASSQRTSGSTGELFF.

V gene TRBV5-1 combines with J gene TRBJ2-7; D is tentatively TRBD1 or TRBD2 (5 bases each). The germline V gene has CDR1 SGHRS and CDR2 YFSETQ. V gave up 0 bases and J gave up 0 bases, with 19 bases separating them. The CDR3 is 18 residues long. Here the CDR3 DNA reads TGCGCCAGCAGCTTGGCCGGGGACCGTGGCCCCGACTCCTACGAGCAGTACTTC. Translation gives CASSLAGDRGPDSYEQYF.

The rearrangement links TRBV28 to TRBJ2-1, with 9 positions matching TRBD2. Per the germline V gene, CDR1 is MDHEN and CDR2 is SYDVKM. CDR3 length: 17 residues. J gave up 6 bases and V 5 bases, and 14 bases lay outside the gene matches. The CDR3 reads CASSKLAGGRPFNEQFF. DNA of the CDR3: TGTGCCAGCAGTAAACTAGCGGGCGGCCGTCCCTTCAATGAGCAGTTCTTC.

By frequency in the sample, this clone is medium-sized (0.01 to 0.1%). The V call is TRBV2, the J call TRBJ1-2; possible D gene TRBD1, 6 bases. Trimming cost V 0 bases and J 14 bases, with 10 bases left between them. CDR3 size: 11 residues. Germline V CDR1 and CDR2: SNHLY, FYNNEI. The CDR3 here is CASSEARDTTF. CDR3 sequence (DNA): TGTGCCAGCAGTGAAGCGCGGGACACAACCTTC.

The chain joins TRBV27 to TRBJ2-2; the D gene is possibly TRBD2 (5 bases). This CDR3 spans 18 amino acids. Looked up from germline, CDR1 is MNHEY and CDR2 is SMNVEV (reference sequence). V was pared by 3 bases and J by 6 bases, with 23 bases between. CDR3 nucleotides: TGTGCCAGCAGTTTTAAAGCGGTACCGTGGGGTTGGGCCGGGGAGCTGTTTTTT. Protein product: CASSFKAVPWGWAGELFF.

The V gene is TRBV30, the J gene TRBJ1-5; possible D gene TRBD1, 5 bases. Trimming stripped 0 bases from V and 7 bases from J, with 10 bases between. Per the germline V gene, CDR1 is GTSNPN and CDR2 is SVGIG (reference sequence). The length of the CDR3 is 13 residues. DNA of the CDR3: TGTGCCTGGAGTGTACACGGGGGGCAGCCCCAGCATTTT. Translation gives CAWSVHGGQPQHF.